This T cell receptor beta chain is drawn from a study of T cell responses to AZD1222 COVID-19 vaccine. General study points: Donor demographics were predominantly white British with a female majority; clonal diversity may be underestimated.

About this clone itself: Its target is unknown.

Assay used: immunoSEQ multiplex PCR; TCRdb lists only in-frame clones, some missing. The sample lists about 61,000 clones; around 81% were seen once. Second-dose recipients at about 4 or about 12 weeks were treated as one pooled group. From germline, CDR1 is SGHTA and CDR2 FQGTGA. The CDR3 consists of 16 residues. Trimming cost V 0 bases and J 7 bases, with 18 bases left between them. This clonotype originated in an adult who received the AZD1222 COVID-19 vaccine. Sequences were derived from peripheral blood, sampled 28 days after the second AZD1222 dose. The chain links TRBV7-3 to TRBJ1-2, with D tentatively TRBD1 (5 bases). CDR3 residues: CASSLTPLAGIGGYTF. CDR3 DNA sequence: TGTGCCAGCAGCTTAACGCCTTTAGCAGGGATCGGTGGCTACACCTTC.